Described below is a single T cell receptor beta chain sequence and its context. Its antigen is not yet known. Per-base quality was not reported, and no clone a single base away is much larger than it. In the germline V gene (reference sequence), CDR1 corresponds to LNHNV and CDR2 to YYDKDF. The CDR3 contains 16 residues, cysteine and phenylalanine counted. Of all the DNA, just the CDR3 is kept, 48 bases in frame from base 1. V sheds 0 bases and J sheds 1 base, leaving 9 bases between their ends. The donors were healthy, HIV-negative adults who had no recently reported acute infections or vaccinations. Every donor was a Caucasian adult living in Nashville, Tennessee, USA. CD4+ T cells were enriched through magnetic negative selection, after which naive cells were positively selected on CD45RA and the remaining negative fraction served as the memory subset. Blood was collected by leukapheresis, and PBMCs were isolated by Ficoll-Histopaque density gradient centrifugation and then cryopreserved in liquid nitrogen vapor phase. Purity and quantity of every magnetically sorted T cell population were checked by analytical flow cytometry. Genomic DNA was isolated from each sorted fraction and quantified by UV absorbance on a Nanodrop 2000c.

The sample comes from a study of shared clonotypes between healthy human individuals (dated by TCRdb to the early 2020s). Background for the entire study: A couple of women and three men aged 18 to 49 years were included in the cohort. For each donor, CD4 naive and CD4 memory were each given three plates, CD8 naive was given two plates, and CD8 memory was given one plate. The study deeply sequenced blood TCR repertoires of about 5 healthy adults to estimate repertoire size and the extent of clonotype sharing between individuals. To increase sequencing depth and limit assay-specific biases, TCR repertoire library preparation and sequencing were carried out by different laboratories using diverse techniques. Per donor, leukapheresis produced somewhere between about 0.94 and 10 billion PBMCs.

Summary of the overall study and its limitations: Compared with non-shared clonotypes, clonotypes shared by all four sorted-subset donors had higher generation probabilities. Because the study included a small number of donors, the genetic and exposure-history diversity represented was limited. Based on pairwise subsampling, the degree of clonotype sharing among donors was expected to be affected by sequencing depth. Sharing across a few donors was observed for roughly 5.4% of naive CD4, under 4% of naive CD8, 2% to 2.5% of memory CD4, and around 0.4% of memory CD8 clonotypes. Estimated clonotype richness was generally larger for naive than for memory subsets. Incomplete sequencing was indicated by rarefaction of sorted-subset datasets, despite the large sequencing depth. Only blood was sampled, and tissue TCR repertoires likely differ from those in blood.

Using the deep immunoSEQ assay, multiplex PCR amplified TCR CDR3 regions from genomic DNA. For each cell subset, the extracted genomic DNA was distributed evenly across all wells of several immunoSEQ 96-well plates, and each plate served as one replicate. Each replicate PCR for sorted subsets received roughly 0.2 ug genomic DNA, equal to roughly 33,000 T cell genomes. The purified libraries were quantified using a Qubit 3.0 fluorometer, sized with a Bioanalyzer 2100, and then quantified again using the KAPA Library Quantification kit. A separate single-read 150-cycle Illumina NextSeq 550 flow cell was used to sequence each immunoSEQ 96-well plate. As for the authors' bioinformatics: Because the immunoSEQ output included only junctional sequences and no quality scores, the filtering could not be the same as the filtering used for full-length reads. To assign V/J genes and CDR3, sequences were annotated against IMGT germline references using PyIR, a Python wrapper for IgBLAST v1.9. Any read was removed if the V/J assignment was weak (E-value above 1e-6), the CDR3 was missing, or the read contained stop codons, out-of-frame junctions, or ambiguous translated residues. A V3J clonotype was defined by an identical inferred V gene, J gene, and CDR3 amino acid sequence. Percentage overlap between repertoires was computed as shared unique clonotypes divided by the size of the smaller repertoire. Repertoire richness was assessed with RTK rarefaction, the Chao1 estimator, and Recon v2.1 estimates of unobserved clonotypes. Generation probabilities for all TCRbeta clonotypes obtained by the gDNA method from a handful of donors were computed using OLGA. Drawn from immuneACCESS, this table holds only the in-frame rearrangements with V and J called that TCRdb kept. Clones are partly lost; checked studies trace under half to an unresolved V gene and leave the rest unexplained. The V and J calls and clone size were taken over from that table, and D and trimming were inferred from the DNA. The sample includes some 2 million clones, with approximately 95% observed a single time. The biggest ten clones account for 0.1% to 0.15% of the sample.

This chain joins TRBV15 to TRBJ2-2; the D gene is not confidently resolved. Sequencing was carried out using naive CD4+ T cells sorted from blood. This specimen's cell subset or site label, interpreted: CD45RA+ positively selected. The clonotype originates from a man aged 18 to 30 in good health. The CDR3 in this case is CATSREWRRNTGELFF. The DNA reads TGTGCCACCAGCAGAGAATGGCGGCGGAACACCGGGGAGCTGTTTTTT.